Sequencing of this T cell receptor (beta chain) was carried out in a study of shared clonotypes between healthy human individuals. TCRdb keeps only in-frame clones here, not all; method: immunoSEQ multiplex PCR. This table holds around 2.1 million clones, under 97% found once. Trimming removed 5 bases from V and 0 bases from J, with 17 bases in between. The CDR3 length is 17 residues. Germline values: CDR1 SGHTA, CDR2 FQGNSA. The origin of this receptor is a man younger than 35 in good health. Material for sequencing was naive CD4+ T cells sorted from blood. As to subset: CD45RA+ positively selected. The J gene is TRBJ2-1, the V gene TRBV7-2, with unresolved D. In nucleotides, the CDR3 is TGTGCCAGCAGCCCGCCTATACCCCCTAGCTCCTACAATGAGCAGTTCTTC. Translating gives CASSPPIPPSSYNEQFF. Variable domain in full (rest from reference TRBV7-2 and TRBJ2-1): GAGVSQSPSNKVTEKGKDVELRCDPISGHTALYWYRQSLGQGLEFLIYFQGNSAPDKSGLPSDRFSAERTGGSVSTLTIQRTQQEDSAVYLCASSPPIPPSSYNEQFFGPGTRLTVL.